Below, 3 T cell receptor beta chains from the same sample are listed, as sequenced in a study of blood T cells in healthy people across ages. A second PCR, run for about 7 to 11 cycles, used a sample-barcoded 5' primer plus a J-beta primer mix. TCRdb itself ran the 5' RACE reads through MiXCR, one entry per CDR3 protein. The data contain about 780,000 distinct CDR3 sequences, 25% to 30% of them singletons. These same data were also listed under a study on T cells of mothers and their children.

Specimen: blood. These receptor sequences come from a boy younger than 18 in good health.

A few counts support this clonotype. This chain links TRBV6-1 with TRBJ1-2; the match to TRBD1 covers 10 bases. Germline assignment: CDR1 MNHNS and CDR2 SASEGT. The CDR3 consists of 15 residues. The V gene end was trimmed by 2 bases and the J gene end by 4 bases; junction bases not matched to a gene: 4. The CDR3 is CASSEPGQGPYGYTF. Here the CDR3 DNA reads TGTGCCAGCAGTGAACCGGGACAGGGGCCCTATGGCTACACCTTC.

The chain carries TRBV27 and TRBJ1-2; D is uncertain. V gave up 5 bases and J gave up 0 bases, with 13 bases separating them. Germline CDR1 and CDR2: MNHEY and SMNVEV (reference sequence). The CDR3 length is 15 residues. DNA for the CDR3: TGTGCCAGCAGTCCCCATCGGGCCGCTAACTATGGCTACACCTTC. Translated, it gives CASSPHRAANYGYTF.

This clonotype was seen only a few times. The V call is TRBV7-9, the J call TRBJ2-1, with 8 bases matching TRBD1. The CDR3 has 16 residues. Looked up from germline, CDR1 is SEHNR and CDR2 is FQNEAQ (reference sequence). Germline trimming cut 4 bases from V and 5 bases from J; bases unmatched to any gene: 10. The CDR3 spells CASSSPRQGPNNEQFF. Written as DNA, the CDR3 is TGTGCCAGCAGCTCCCCCCGACAGGGGCCAAACAATGAGCAGTTCTTC.